The 8 T cell receptor beta chains below come from one sample, sequenced in a study of shared clonotypes between healthy human individuals. This table comes from immunoSEQ multiplex PCR, and its TCRdb copy is limited to in-frame clones, with some not included. Of approximately 2,300,000 clones listed, 85% to 95% are singletons. The sample was naive CD4+ T cells from PBMCs. Described subset: CD45RA+ positively selected. Receptor source: a man aged 18-30 years in good health. Some clones in this sample may be carry-over from other donors' samples.

The rearrangement joins TRBV28 to TRBJ1-1; 11 bases line up with TRBD1. CDR1 and CDR2 (germline): MDHEN, SYDVKM. The CDR3 contains 14 residues. The trim removed 9 bases at V and 8 bases at J, leaving 11 bases unmatched. The CDR3 coding sequence is TGTGCCAGTACGGGACAGGGGGTTACTCAGGAAGCTTTCTTT. Residues: CASTGQGVTQEAFF.

Concerning this clone: This sample also contains other DNA sequences that code for the same CDR3. The chain employs TRBV20-1 and TRBJ1-1; D is perhaps TRBD1 (5 bases). There are 11 residues in the CDR3. Trimming left V 5 bases short and J 8 bases short, with 12 bases between. CDR1 and CDR2 from the germline V gene are DFQATT and SNEGSKA (reference sequence). The CDR3 here is CSASGQGEAFF. CDR3 sequence (DNA): TGCAGTGCTTCCGGGCAGGGCGAAGCTTTCTTT.

This chain uses TRBV15 with TRBJ2-1; 12 bases agree with TRBD2. The CDR3 has 15 residues. V dropped 6 bases and J dropped 8; count of bases not matched to a gene: 8. The germline CDR1 and CDR2 sequences are LNHNV and YYDKDF (reference sequence). The chain's CDR3 is CATSLLAGGPDEQFF. The DNA of the CDR3 is TGTGCCACCAGTCTTCTAGCGGGAGGGCCGGATGAGCAGTTCTTC.

This clone was picked up a small number of times. The CDR3 nucleotides are TGTGCCAGCAGCCATTCAGGGGGCACTGAAGCTTTCTTT. This encodes CASSHSGGTEAFF. The chain recombines TRBV14 with TRBJ1-1; TRBD1 aligns across 7 bases. CDR1 is SGHDN, CDR2 FVKESK, per germline. The CDR3 totals 13 residues. The J segment lost 4 bases and the V segment lost 3 bases, leaving 2 bases of the junction unmatched.

The V and J genes are TRBV15 and TRBJ1-3; no definite D call. The V gene lost 2 bases and the J gene lost 1 base, with 0 bases spanning the gap. Germline V gives CDR1 LNHNV, CDR2 YYDKDF (reference sequence). The CDR3 has 12 residues. CDR3 nucleotides: TGTGCCACCAGCAGATCTGGAAACACCATATATTTT. Translation gives CATSRSGNTIYF.

V usage is TRBV5-1 and J usage is TRBJ2-5; 7 bases fit TRBD1. V was pared by 3 bases and J by 3 bases, with 5 bases of the junction left unmatched. The CDR3 runs to 14 residues. Germline CDR1 and CDR2: SGHRS and YFSETQ. CDR3 sequence (DNA): TGCGCCAGCAGCTCGAGGACAGGAGAAGAGACCCAGTACTTC. This encodes CASSSRTGEETQYF. Full variable domain (missing parts from reference TRBV5-1 and TRBJ2-5): KAGVTQTPRYLIKTRGQQVTLSCSPISGHRSVSWYQQTPGQGLQFLFEYFSETQRNKGNFPGRFSGRQFSNSRSEMNVSTLELGDSALYLCASSSRTGEETQYFGPGTRLLVL.

The rearrangement links TRBV6-1 to TRBJ1-1, with D perhaps TRBD1 (5 bases). The CDR3 spans 14 residues. Germline-derived CDR1 and CDR2 are MNHNS and SASEGT. Trimming removed 6 bases at V and 4 bases at J, with 15 bases between. CDR3 nucleotide sequence: TGTGCCAGCAGGAAGGGCGGGGGAATCACTGAAGCTTTCTTT. Translating it yields CASRKGGGITEAFF.

This chain connects TRBV6-1 to TRBJ2-7; the match to TRBD1 covers 7 bases. Germline CDR1 is MNHNS and CDR2 is SASEGT. J was trimmed by 0 bases and V by 5 bases; bases with no gene match: 7. The CDR3 contains 15 residues. CDR3 amino acids: CASSITRDSSYEQYF. In DNA form, the CDR3 reads TGTGCCAGCAGTATCACAAGGGACAGCTCCTACGAGCAGTACTTC.